This TCR beta chain was captured in a study of neurological immune-mediated disorders. Healthy controls consisted of blood bank volunteers in Maryland, USA. TCRdb called the 5' RACE reads again in MiXCR, with one record for every CDR3 protein. The repertoire has about 30,000 distinct CDR3 sequences, approximately 5.2% of them found once; the top ten carry around 2.1%. This clonotype occurred many times. Germline loops: CDR1 SGHKS, CDR2 YYEKEE (reference sequence). CDR3 size: 15 residues. V lost 5 bases and J 2 bases, leaving 16 bases between the germline ends. Input material: CD4+ T cells from blood. The V gene is TRBV5-5, the J gene TRBJ1-1, with no clear D. This receptor was identified in a woman aged 45-65 years in good health. The CDR3 DNA is TGTGCCAGCAGACGATTTAGGGAGGCCAACACTGAAGCTTTCTTT. Residues: CASRRFREANTEAFF.